This T cell receptor (beta chain) came from a study of T cells in Graves' hyperthyroidism and ophthalmopathy. On the study more broadly: Pretreatment peripheral blood was obtained at initial diagnosis. Study-level findings and limits: Blood also carried most thyroid clonotypes expanded above 0.001.

This clonotype was detected many times. Antigen specificity is unknown. Researchers amplified the TCR beta CDR3 regions from RNA transcripts. An initial round of RT-PCR targeting the TCR CDR3 relied on the HTBI primer set. One entry per CDR3 protein results from TCRdb running MiXCR on the multiplex PCR reads. The top ten hold roughly 30% of the sample, which has nearly 750,000 distinct CDR3 sequences, roughly 32% seen once. The V gene's germline CDR1 is SGHAT and CDR2 FQNNGV. Trimming shortened V by 5 bases and J by 1 base, and 14 bases separated the two germline ends. CDR3 length: 15 residues. The clonotype originates from a middle-aged woman with Graves' hyperthyroidism. The specimen was blood. This rearrangement joins TRBV11-2 to TRBJ1-1, with a tentative D call TRBD1 (5 bases). CDR3 coding DNA: TGTGCCAGCAGCGGTTTATGGGGCCGGAACACTGAAGCTTTCTTT. Amino acids: CASSGLWGRNTEAFF.